This T cell receptor (beta chain) was captured in a study of CXCR3-negative and CXCR3-positive naive CD8 T cells. Study observations and caveats: Memory CD8+ cells had much lower diversity, and both naive subsets had comparably high diversity. TRBV-TRBJ usage matched between naive CXCR3-negative and CXCR3-positive cells but not between memory cells. TRB CDR3 properties served as the basis for inferring TCR strength, and surface CD5 was comparable between naive subsets.

Each CD8+ T cell subset was sorted in triplicate, a few hundred thousand cells each. Turning to this clonotype: The antigen is undetermined.

In preparing the TRB cDNA libraries, 5' RACE with UMI labels was used. One entry per CDR3 protein, without DNA, is what TCRdb gives after re-calling the 5' RACE reads. There are 70,000 to 95,000 distinct CDR3 sequences in the sample, with more than 1.5% held by the top ten. Germline V gene lookup returns CDR1 SEHNR and CDR2 FQNEAQ (reference sequence). The CDR3 is made up of 17 amino acids. This TCR derives from a human donor in good health. Some clones in this sample may be carry-over from other donors' samples. The chain uses TRBV7-9 and TRBJ2-1; TCRdb gives TRBD2 as the D gene, but with no DNA this cannot be confirmed. The sequenced sample consisted of naive CXCR3- CD8+ T cells from blood. Subset here: CD45RO-CCR7+CD27+CD95- naive CD8+ T cells lacking CXCR3 (TNR3-). This CDR3 reads CASSSILAMNSYNEQFF.